These 16 T cell receptor beta chains share one sample of origin, sequenced in a study of cytomegalovirus exposure and HLA in healthy donors. The study ran its PCR with 60 Vbeta and 13 Jbeta primers. Sequencing was performed with immunoSEQ multiplex PCR; in TCRdb, only in-frame clones are kept and a portion is missing. This table has 75,000 to 95,000 clones, less than 65% appearing once. The sample was PBMCs. Receptors originate from a woman under 40 in good health and CMV-seronegative.

V gene TRBV5-1 combines with J gene TRBJ1-1, with D possibly matching TRBD1 (5 bases). Trimming removed 6 bases at V and 1 base at J, with 25 bases between. This CDR3 contains 18 residues. The germline V gene has CDR1 SGHRS and CDR2 YFSETQ. CDR3 loop: CASTRYRQPSNENTEAFF. The CDR3 DNA sequence: TGCGCCAGCACGCGATATAGACAGCCCTCAAACGAGAACACTGAAGCTTTCTTT.

This chain connects TRBV6-6 to TRBJ1-5; 7 bases fit TRBD1. The germline CDR1 and CDR2 sequences are MNHNY and SVGAGI (reference sequence). The V segment lost 5 bases and the J segment 1 base; nucleotides outside the gene matches: 5. CDR3 length: 15 amino acids. As DNA, the CDR3 is TGTGCCAGCAGTAACAGGGGTAGGAGCAATCAGCCCCAGCATTTT. It translates to CASSNRGRSNQPQHF.

This chain joins TRBV5-6 and TRBJ2-5; 11 nucleotides match TRBD2. The CDR3 runs to 17 residues. Germline CDR1 and CDR2: SGHDT and YYEEEE. With V trimmed by 3 bases and J by 4 bases, 11 bases remained unmatched. The CDR3 loop reads CASSSLRLAGQRETQYF. CDR3 in DNA: TGTGCCAGCAGCTCCCTGAGACTAGCGGGGCAGAGAGAGACCCAGTACTTC.

This clone has more than one count but fewer than ten. The chain is built from TRBV7-3 and TRBJ2-2, with 8 nucleotides matching TRBD1. The junction had 7 bases not matched to a gene; V was cut back by 4 bases and J by 0 bases. CDR3 length equals 17 residues. Germline V CDR1 and CDR2: SGHTA, FQGTGA. CDR3 sequence: CASSYRRTGPNTGELFF. The CDR3, as DNA: TGTGCCAGCAGCTACCGTAGGACAGGGCCGAACACCGGGGAGCTGTTTTTT.

The chain uses TRBV2 and TRBJ1-1; the D is unclear. The V gene's germline CDR1 is SNHLY and CDR2 FYNNEI. The length of the CDR3 is 13 residues. V dropped 7 bases and J dropped 4 bases, with 13 bases sitting between them. The CDR3 reads CASNRGIRTEAFF. CDR3 DNA: TGTGCCAGCAACCGGGGTATACGCACTGAAGCTTTCTTT.

The J gene is TRBJ2-2, the V gene TRBV6-5, with 7 bases identical to TRBD2. The CDR3 sequence is 15 residues long. The V gene's germline CDR1 is MNHEY and CDR2 SVGAGI. V lost 1 base, J lost 3 bases, and 2 bases stayed unmatched. Here the CDR3 reads CASSYLRGYTGELFF. The CDR3 nucleotides are TGTGCCAGCAGTTACTTGCGGGGGTACACCGGGGAGCTGTTTTTT.

This clone was seen only a few times. The V and J genes are TRBV7-8 and TRBJ1-5, with D unclear. CDR3 size: 14 residues. Germline V gives CDR1 SGHVS, CDR2 FQNEAQ. V lost 4 bases, J lost 3 bases, and 10 bases lay in between. The chain's CDR3 is CASSSRRFNQPQHF. The CDR3 DNA reads TGTGCCAGCAGCTCCCGGCGGTTCAATCAGCCCCAGCATTTT.

This clone was seen more than once but under ten times. This chain joins TRBV7-6 and TRBJ1-1, with TRBD1 matching over 10 bases. The V segment lost 4 bases and the J segment 3 bases; nucleotides outside the gene matches: 11. The CDR3 covers 17 residues. Looked up from germline, CDR1 is SGHVS and CDR2 is FNYEAQ. The CDR3, as DNA: TGTGCCAGCAGCTCGAGAGGGACAGGGGATCTGGACACTGAAGCTTTCTTT. Amino acid sequence: CASSSRGTGDLDTEAFF.

The J gene is TRBJ2-5, the V gene TRBV2, with D maybe TRBD1 (6 bases). The CDR3 extends over 12 amino acids. Germline assignment: CDR1 SNHLY and CDR2 FYNNEI. The ends were cut back, 6 bases at V and 5 bases at J, with 10 bases in the middle. CDR3 in DNA: TGTGCCAGCAGGGGGGCGAGTGAGACCCAGTACTTC. This translates into CASRGASETQYF.

This CDR3 reads CSVGVEGHYGYTF. In DNA form, the CDR3 reads TGCAGCGTCGGGGTGGAGGGGCACTATGGCTACACCTTC. The chain employs TRBV29-1 and TRBJ1-2; D perhaps matches TRBD1 (5 bases). The V gene lost 6 bases and the J gene lost 3 bases, with 14 bases spanning the gap. CDR3 length: 13 residues. Germline loops: CDR1 SQVTM, CDR2 ANQGSEA.

This chain uses TRBV14 with TRBJ2-2; a weak D match, TRBD2 (5 bases). Germline CDR1 and CDR2: SGHDN and FVKESK. V was pared by 1 base and J by 5 bases, with 11 bases between. This CDR3 contains 15 residues. CDR3 in amino acids: CASSQGRATTGELFF. The CDR3 bases are TGTGCCAGCAGCCAAGGGCGGGCGACAACCGGGGAGCTGTTTTTT.

The V call is TRBV6-5, the J call TRBJ2-4; weak D call: TRBD2 (6 bases). The CDR3 is 14 amino acids. The V end was cut by 2 bases, the J end by 8 bases, with 13 bases between. Germline-derived CDR1 and CDR2 are MNHEY and SVGAGI. Here the CDR3 DNA reads TGTGCCAGCAGTTACGGAGGGGCGCGGTACATTCAGTACTTC. Residues: CASSYGGARYIQYF.

The gene calls are TRBV5-1 and TRBJ2-3; 9 nucleotides line up with TRBD2. The V gene end was trimmed by 1 base and the J gene end by 6 bases; junction bases not matched to a gene: 3. CDR3 length: 14 residues. CDR1 SGHRS and CDR2 YFSETQ come from the germline V gene. CDR3 protein: CASSLSGGRDTQYF. The CDR3 coding sequence is TGCGCCAGCAGCTTGAGCGGGGGGAGGGATACGCAGTATTTT.

The chain links TRBV2 to TRBJ2-3, with TRBD1 matching 9 bases. V dropped 6 bases and J dropped 0; count of bases not matched to a gene: 4. This CDR3 has 15 residues. In germline, CDR1 is SNHLY, CDR2 FYNNEI. As DNA, the CDR3 is TGTGCCAGCAGACCCGACAGGGGGAGCACAGATACGCAGTATTTT. It codes for CASRPDRGSTDTQYF.

The rearrangement uses TRBV7-9 and TRBJ2-7; possibly TRBD2 for D (6 bases). Trimming removed 1 base from V and 0 bases from J, with 16 bases in between. Germline V gene lookup returns CDR1 SEHNR and CDR2 FQNEAQ (reference sequence). The length of the CDR3 is 17 residues. The CDR3 reads CASSLGSGGASSYEQYF. In nucleotides, the CDR3 is TGTGCCAGCAGCTTAGGGTCGGGCGGGGCCAGCTCCTACGAGCAGTACTTC.

As regards this clone: Different DNA sequences within this sample yield the same CDR3. This rearrangement joins TRBV30 to TRBJ1-2; D is unclear. CDR1 is GTSNPN, CDR2 SVGIG, per germline (reference sequence). This CDR3 contains 14 residues. Trimming left V 0 bases short and J 0 bases short, with 8 bases between. CDR3: CAWSVSGSNYGYTF. CDR3 in DNA: TGTGCCTGGAGTGTTTCCGGTTCTAACTATGGCTACACCTTC.